The next 7 T cell receptor beta chains were all read from a single sample in a study of human T cells and chemical hapten exposure. Time point in this sample: pre-sensitization, week 0. As to treatment: therapeutic diphenylcyclopropenone sensitization with weekly scalp DPC. One entry per CDR3 protein, called by TCRdb with MiXCR from the RACE reads. Of some 84,000 distinct CDR3 sequences listed, 8.5% were seen once; the top ten hold 2.5% to 3%. Sequenced material: whole blood, taken in connection with sensitization to the hapten diphenylcyclopropenone (DPC). All receptors come from a man in his forties with alopecia areata. Some clones in this sample may be carry-over from other donors' samples.

This clonotype was detected a few times. The chain carries TRBV10-3 and TRBJ2-1, with 8 bases aligning to TRBD1. This CDR3 comprises 15 residues. Germline V lookup: CDR1 ENHRY, CDR2 SYGVKD. The trim removed 5 bases at V and 4 bases at J, leaving 7 bases unmatched. The CDR3 region has the DNA TGTGCCATCAGTCAGAGACAGGGGCGATACAATGAGCAGTTCTTC. Its translation is CAISQRQGRYNEQFF.

The V gene is TRBV6-2 or TRBV6-3, the J gene TRBJ2-1; unclear D gene. The germline CDR1 and CDR2 sequences are MNHEY and SVGEGT. Trimming stripped 0 bases from V and 5 bases from J, with 11 bases between. The CDR3 extends over 15 amino acids. The CDR3 spells CASSYSNPRDNEQFF. For the CDR3, the DNA is TGTGCCAGCAGTTACTCGAATCCCCGGGACAATGAGCAGTTCTTC.

This clonotype was seen many times. In DNA form, the CDR3 reads TGTGCCAGCTCCCTCAGGGAGGATCAGCCCCAGCATTTT. This encodes CASSLREDQPQHF. The genes are TRBV7-9 and TRBJ1-5; a weak D match, TRBD1 (5 bases). CDR1 and CDR2 from the germline V gene are SEHNR and FQNEAQ (reference sequence). This CDR3 has 13 residues. V lost 8 bases and J lost 5, with 13 bases in between.

The chain couples TRBV4-2 to TRBJ2-1; D is perhaps TRBD1 (6 bases). The CDR3 totals 14 residues. V was clipped by 5 bases and J by 7 bases, with 15 bases between them. The germline V gene encodes CDR1 LGHNA and CDR2 YNFKEQ. CDR3 sequence: CASSRETGWNEQFF. CDR3 in DNA: TGTGCCAGCAGCAGGGAGACAGGTTGGAATGAGCAGTTCTTC.

This clonotype came up a few times. The chain combines TRBV24-1 with TRBJ2-5; 9 positions match TRBD2. Germline V gene data show CDR1 as KGHDR and CDR2 as SFDVKD. The CDR3 loop spans 16 amino acids. J gave up 2 bases and V 4 bases, and 7 bases lay outside the gene matches. Here the CDR3 reads CATSDPKREAQETQYF. The CDR3 coding sequence is TGTGCCACCAGTGACCCCAAGCGGGAGGCGCAAGAGACCCAGTACTTC.

This clonotype was detected many times. The J gene is TRBJ1-2, the V gene TRBV6-5; TRBD1 aligns across 11 bases. After removal of 5 bases from V and 8 bases from J, the junction contained 10 bases not matched to a gene. There are 15 residues in the CDR3. Germline V gene data show CDR1 as MNHEY and CDR2 as SVGAGI. The CDR3 DNA reads as TGTGCCAGCAGTGGGGCCGGGACAGGGGGTTCAGGCTACACCTTC. Protein: CASSGAGTGGSGYTF.

This chain connects TRBV20-1 to TRBJ1-1; D call uncertain. Trimming stripped 1 base from V and 5 bases from J, with 11 bases between. The length of the CDR3 is 13 residues. The germline V gene encodes CDR1 DFQATT and CDR2 SNEGSKA (reference sequence). CDR3 protein: CSARVRGGTEAFF. The CDR3 DNA reads TGCAGTGCTAGAGTTCGGGGTGGGACTGAAGCTTTCTTT.